Below are 18 T cell receptor beta chains sequenced from a single sample in a study of response to subunit inactivated influenza vaccine. In TCRdb, the RT-PCR reads were re-called with MiXCR into one record per CDR3 protein. The data contain about 800,000 distinct CDR3 sequences, about 20% of them singletons. The sequencing used PBMCs from blood, collected approximately 5 days after vaccination. All receptors come from a middle-aged man who received an inactivated influenza vaccine.

This clonotype was seen ten or more times. The chain employs TRBV7-2 and TRBJ1-4; possible D gene TRBD1, 6 bases. V dropped 5 bases and J dropped 7 bases, with 14 bases sitting between them. CDR1 is SGHTA and CDR2 is FQGNSA in the germline V gene. The CDR3 has 14 amino acids. The CDR3 DNA reads TGTGCCAGCAGCGAAAGGGGGTTTGTTGAAAAACTGTTTTTT. Translation: CASSERGFVEKLFF. Based on the CDR3 plus reference TRBV7-2 and TRBJ1-4, the full variable domain is GAGVSQSPSNKVTEKGKDVELRCDPISGHTALYWYRQSLGQGLEFLIYFQGNSAPDKSGLPSDRFSAERTGGSVSTLTIQRTQQEDSAVYLCASSERGFVEKLFFGSGTQLSVL.

In its sample, this clonotype was seen once. The junction does not match germline at one end; this may be a read error. This rearrangement joins TRBV20-1 to TRBJ2-3; D is ambiguous. The germline gives CDR1 DFQATT, CDR2 SNEGSKA (reference sequence). The CDR3 sequence is 13 residues long. The CDR3 loop reads CSPRVENTDTQYF. The CDR3 DNA follows: TGCAGTCCTAGGGTGGAAAACACAGATACGCAGTATTTT.

V is TRBV6-1 and J is TRBJ2-7, with 8 positions matching TRBD2. Germline assignment: CDR1 MNHNS and CDR2 SASEGT. V trimming: 5 bases; J trimming: 5 bases; junction bases outside the gene matches: 8. CDR3 length equals 14 residues. CDR3 sequence (DNA): TGTGCCAGCAGTACCAGCGGGAGTCTCCACGAGCAGTACTTC. This sequence encodes CASSTSGSLHEQYF.

This chain links TRBV24-1 with TRBJ2-5; no definite D call. CDR3 size: 13 residues. The germline V and J ends were trimmed by 5 bases and 5 bases, with 11 bases remaining between them. Germline V lookup: CDR1 KGHDR, CDR2 SFDVKD. CDR3 loop: CATSGRSWETQYF. Here the CDR3 DNA reads TGTGCCACCAGTGGCCGGAGCTGGGAGACCCAGTACTTC.

Written as DNA, the CDR3 is TGTGCCAGCAGCCCGTTTGCGGGGGGTACAGATACGCAGTATTTT. Amino acids: CASSPFAGGTDTQYF. The genes are TRBV6-1 and TRBJ2-3; 8 nucleotides match TRBD2. Germline trimming cut 6 bases from V and 3 bases from J; bases unmatched to any gene: 8. The CDR3 has 15 residues. Germline values: CDR1 MNHNS, CDR2 SASEGT.

This clonotype turned up a few times. The CDR3, as DNA: TGTGCCAGCAGTCGGGACTATAGCTCCTACAATGAGCAGTTCTTC. It yields the protein CASSRDYSSYNEQFF. The chain links TRBV12-3 or TRBV12-4 to TRBJ2-1; 7 bases line up with TRBD2. The CDR3 runs 15 residues. The junction had 4 bases not matched to a gene; V was cut back by 5 bases and J by 0 bases.

This clonotype was seen a few times. The genes are TRBV5-1 and TRBJ2-5; D call uncertain. The ends were cut back, 4 bases at V and 2 bases at J, with 18 bases in the middle. Germline lookup yields CDR1 SGHRS and CDR2 YFSETQ. CDR3 length: 16 residues. Written as DNA, the CDR3 is TGCGCCAGCAGCCCGACCGAGACCCAATTTCAAGAGACCCAGTACTTC. Its translation is CASSPTETQFQETQYF.

V and J are TRBV7-2 and TRBJ1-1; weak D call: TRBD1 (5 bases). Looked up from germline, CDR1 is SGHTA and CDR2 is FQGNSA. The CDR3 is 12 residues long. V was shortened by 6 bases and J by 10 bases, with 15 bases between the two germline ends. The CDR3 sequence is CASSSQGSGAFF. The CDR3, as DNA: TGTGCCAGCAGTTCGCAGGGATCGGGAGCTTTCTTT.

The table lists this clonotype with many counts. The V call is TRBV18, the J call TRBJ2-7; D may be TRBD1 or TRBD2 (6 bases each). Trimming removed 1 base at V and 2 bases at J, with 12 bases between. Germline V gene data show CDR1 as KGHSH and CDR2 as LQKENI. The length of the CDR3 is 15 residues. The DNA for the CDR3 is TGTGCCAGCTCACCACGGAGGGGGGACGCCTACGAGCAGTACTTC. Residues: CASSPRRGDAYEQYF.

This clonotype has more than one count but fewer than ten. The rearrangement joins TRBV9 to TRBJ1-6, with a tentative D call TRBD1 (6 bases). There are 14 residues in the CDR3. The V end lost 2 bases, the J end lost 5 bases, and 8 bases lay between the germline ends. Germline V lookup: CDR1 SGDLS, CDR2 YYNGEE. CDR3 residues: CASSVGQNNSPLHF. The CDR3, as DNA: TGTGCCAGCAGCGTCGGACAGAATAATTCACCCCTCCACTTT.

CDR3 residues: CSAPPWDRLNTEAFF. The CDR3 bases are TGCAGTGCGCCGCCTTGGGACAGACTAAACACTGAAGCTTTCTTT. V is TRBV20-1 and J is TRBJ1-1, with 7 bases identical to TRBD1. Germline CDR1 reads DFQATT; CDR2 reads SNEGSKA (reference sequence). The V segment lost 6 bases and the J segment 2 bases; nucleotides outside the gene matches: 12. The CDR3 is 15 amino acids.

This clonotype was seen a few times. The chain carries TRBV10-3 and TRBJ2-1; TRBD2 matches 15 bases. Germline-derived CDR1 and CDR2 are ENHRY and SYGVKD. The CDR3 runs 16 residues. J lost 5 bases, V lost 2 bases, and 1 base had no gene match. The CDR3 here is CAISEGLAGGDNEQFF. The CDR3 nucleotides read TGTGCCATCAGTGAGGGACTAGCGGGAGGGGACAATGAGCAGTTCTTC.

The chain links TRBV29-1 to TRBJ2-7, with TRBD2 identical over 10 bases. Per germline, CDR1 SQVTM and CDR2 ANQGSEA. This CDR3 region has 12 residues. With V trimmed by 5 bases and J by 3 bases, 1 base remained unmatched. As DNA, the CDR3 is TGCAGCGTTCTAGCGGGAGACTACGAGCAGTACTTC. This codes for CSVLAGDYEQYF.

Regarding this clonotype: The germline gene is not matched at one end of the junction; a read error may be the cause. The chain is built from TRBV29-1 and TRBJ2-7; no clear D. CDR1 and CDR2 from the germline V gene are SQVTM and ANQGSEA. The CDR3 extends over 12 amino acids. The DNA for the CDR3 is TGCAGCGTTGTCGGCCTATCCTACGAGCAGTACTTT. It translates to CSVVGLSYEQYF.

CDR3 residues: CASRDRQGNQPQHF. For the CDR3, the DNA is TGTGCCAGCAGGGACCGACAGGGAAATCAGCCCCAGCATTTT. This chain uses TRBV6-1 with TRBJ1-5; 7 nucleotides align to TRBD1. The germline CDR1 and CDR2 sequences are MNHNS and SASEGT. The CDR3 has 14 amino acids. V trimming: 6 bases; J trimming: 4 bases; junction bases outside the gene matches: 6.

J is TRBJ1-3 and V is TRBV5-1; no clear D gene. Germline V lookup: CDR1 SGHRS, CDR2 YFSETQ. V was clipped by 5 bases and J by 2 bases, with 11 bases between them. The CDR3 has 14 amino acids. CDR3 amino acids: CASRFEQTGNTIYF. The CDR3 DNA sequence: TGCGCCAGCAGGTTCGAACAGACTGGAAACACCATATATTTT.

Only a few counts were recorded for this clonotype. CDR3 sequence (DNA): TGCGCCAGCAAATACGGAGGAGGGCACTACGAGCAGTACTTC. Its translation: CASKYGGGHYEQYF. V and J are TRBV5-1 and TRBJ2-7; a weak D match, TRBD2 (6 bases). The germline V and J ends were trimmed by 6 bases and 3 bases, with 16 bases remaining between them. CDR1 and CDR2 (germline): SGHRS, YFSETQ. The CDR3 runs 14 residues.

The genes are TRBV6-2 or TRBV6-3 and TRBJ2-3, with D unclear. The V and J ends lost 3 bases and 6 bases respectively, with 10 bases between them. The length of the CDR3 is 13 residues. CDR1 MNHEY and CDR2 SVGEGT come from the germline V gene. This CDR3 reads CASSYGSRDTQYF. For the CDR3, the DNA is TGTGCCAGCAGTTATGGATCACGGGATACGCAGTATTTT.